The next 31 T cell receptor beta chains were all read from a single sample in a study of identical twins' blood T cells. TCRdb reprocessed the 5' RACE reads via MiXCR and lists one record per CDR3 protein. There are 300,000 to 450,000 distinct CDR3 sequences in the sample; under 30% occur only once, and about 6% lies in the top ten. The sequencing sample was made of PBMCs. These receptors were obtained from a woman aged 18 to 55 in good health.

The chain recombines TRBV13 with TRBJ2-2; 14 bases agree with TRBD2. Germline V gives CDR1 PRHDT, CDR2 FYEKMQ (reference sequence). The CDR3 is 20 amino acids. V dropped 5 bases and J dropped 2; count of bases not matched to a gene: 13. The CDR3 coding sequence is TGTGCCAGCAGCCCCAGATTACAGGGGACTAGCGGGAGTAACACCGGGGAGCTGTTTTTT. Translated, it gives CASSPRLQGTSGSNTGELFF.

A note on this clonotype: One junction end does not reproduce the germline sequence, and a read error may be involved. This chain uses TRBV7-7 with TRBJ2-3; 9 bases agree with TRBD1. This CDR3 comprises 14 residues. CDR1 is SSHAT, CDR2 FNYEAQ, per germline (reference sequence). The CDR3 sequence is CASSQGQGTDTQYF. For the CDR3, the DNA is TGTGCTAGCAGCCAGGGACAGGGAACAGATACGCAGTATTTT.

The chain carries TRBV4-1 and TRBJ2-7, with 12 bases lining up with TRBD2. V dropped 5 bases and J dropped 3; count of bases not matched to a gene: 5. This CDR3 is 15 amino acids long. Germline CDR1 MGHRA, CDR2 YSYEKL. In DNA form, the CDR3 reads TGCGCCAGCAGCGAGACTAGCGGGAGTCTCTACGAGCAGTACTTC. It codes for CASSETSGSLYEQYF.

In its sample, this clonotype was seen once. This rearrangement joins TRBV7-8 to TRBJ1-1; weak D call: TRBD1 (5 bases). This CDR3 region has 15 residues. With 4 bases removed from V and 1 base from J, the gap between germline ends came to 13 bases. Germline V lookup: CDR1 SGHVS, CDR2 FQNEAQ. In DNA, the CDR3 is TGTGCCAGCAGCTCAGGCGGGGGAGGGAACACTGAAGCTTTCTTT. It yields the protein CASSSGGGGNTEAFF.

This clonotype showed up many times. The V and J genes are TRBV29-1 and TRBJ2-3; D not resolved. The CDR3 contains 11 residues. CDR1 is SQVTM and CDR2 is ANQGSEA in the germline V gene. V dropped 4 bases and J dropped 2 bases, with 4 bases sitting between them. The CDR3 nucleotides are TGCAGCGTTGGTGTCACAGATACGCAGTATTTT. Translating it yields CSVGVTDTQYF.

The V call is TRBV20-1, the J call TRBJ2-1; maybe TRBD2 (6 bases). Germline CDR1 DFQATT, CDR2 SNEGSKA (reference sequence). Trimming shortened V by 7 bases and J by 12 bases, and 19 bases separated the two germline ends. This CDR3 contains 12 residues. The CDR3 loop is CSVWEEGFRQFF. For the CDR3, the DNA is TGCAGTGTTTGGGAGGAAGGATTTAGGCAGTTCTTC.

The CDR3 reads CSAREGQGRYEQFF. CDR3 DNA: TGCAGTGCTAGAGAGGGACAGGGAAGATATGAGCAGTTCTTC. V and J are TRBV20-1 and TRBJ2-1, with 9 bases lining up with TRBD1. The germline gives CDR1 DFQATT, CDR2 SNEGSKA (reference sequence). V gave up 0 bases and J gave up 8 bases; unmatched junction bases: 5. CDR3 size: 14 residues.

This clonotype was observed a handful of times. The J gene is TRBJ2-5, the V gene TRBV19, with D uncertain. Germline loops: CDR1 LNHDA, CDR2 SQIVND (reference sequence). Trimming took off 4 bases at V and 3 bases at J, with 9 bases between the two ends. The CDR3 spans 13 residues. This CDR3 is CASSRSQKETQYF. Here the CDR3 DNA reads TGTGCCAGTAGTAGAAGTCAGAAAGAGACCCAGTACTTC. Based on the CDR3 plus reference TRBV19 and TRBJ2-5, the full variable domain is DGGITQSPKYLFRKEGQNVTLSCEQNLNHDAMYWYRQDPGQGLRLIYYSQIVNDFQKGDIAEGYSVSREKKESFPLTVTSAQKNPTAFYLCASSRSQKETQYFGPGTRLLVL.

This clonotype was detected many times. The genes are TRBV7-9 and TRBJ1-1, with 8 nucleotides matching TRBD1. The germline gives CDR1 SEHNR, CDR2 FQNEAQ (reference sequence). CDR3 size: 15 residues. The ends lost 3 bases at V and 4 bases at J; junction bases unmatched: 7. The CDR3 region is CASSFFEQGGTEAFF. Written as DNA, the CDR3 is TGTGCCAGCAGCTTCTTTGAACAGGGGGGCACTGAAGCTTTCTTT. Supplemented by reference TRBV7-9 and TRBJ1-1, the full variable domain reads DTGVSQNPRHKITKRGQNVTFRCDPISEHNRLYWYRQTLGQGPEFLTYFQNEAQLEKSRLLSDRFSAERPKGSFSTLEIQRTEQGDSAMYLCASSFFEQGGTEAFFGQGTRLTVV.

The chain is built from TRBV27 and TRBJ2-7; TRBD2 agrees at 10 bases. Germline CDR1 MNHEY, CDR2 SMNVEV (reference sequence). The V and J ends lost 8 bases and 6 bases, in that order; junction bases with no gene match: 7. The CDR3 has 13 residues. CDR3 DNA sequence: TGTGCCAGCCGACCTAGCGGGGGAAGCGAGCAGTACTTC. As protein: CASRPSGGSEQYF.

The chain links TRBV6-6 to TRBJ2-7; D gene ambiguous. This CDR3 has 11 amino acids. V lost 5 bases and J 3 bases, leaving 5 bases between the germline ends. Germline loops: CDR1 MNHNY, CDR2 SVGAGI (reference sequence). CDR3 DNA: TGTGCCAGCAGTACCAACTACGAGCAGTACTTC. It codes for CASSTNYEQYF.

This clonotype has only a few counts. One junction end does not reproduce the germline sequence, and a read error may be involved. The chain uses TRBV7-9 and TRBJ1-3, with 8 bases aligning to TRBD1. From germline, CDR1 is SEHNR and CDR2 FQNEAQ (reference sequence). There are 16 residues in the CDR3. The CDR3 protein is CASSLLSTGAGNTTYF. In nucleotides, the CDR3 is TGTGCCAGCAGCCTCCTTTCGACAGGGGCTGGAAACACCACATATTTT.

A few counts support this clonotype. V is TRBV20-1 and J is TRBJ2-2, with TRBD2 matching over 12 bases. The length of the CDR3 is 16 residues. J lost 5 bases, V lost 4 bases, and 8 bases had no gene match. Germline V lookup: CDR1 DFQATT, CDR2 SNEGSKA (reference sequence). The CDR3 here is CSAKPSGGVGTGELFF. CDR3 nucleotides: TGCAGTGCTAAGCCTAGCGGGGGGGTAGGGACCGGGGAGCTGTTTTTT.

This clonotype was detected only a few times. The chain uses TRBV10-3 and TRBJ2-1; 9 bases are shared with TRBD2. This CDR3 contains 16 residues. The germline CDR1 and CDR2 sequences are ENHRY and SYGVKD. Losses at the gene ends were 8 bases for V and 5 bases for J; bases not matched to a gene: 13. The CDR3 DNA reads TGTGCCATCCGATTTCTGACTAGCGGCAGCCACAATGAGCAGTTCTTC. It encodes CAIRFLTSGSHNEQFF.

The table lists this clonotype with a few counts. The chain uses TRBV27 and TRBJ1-5, with a weak D call TRBD1 (5 bases). Per the germline V gene, CDR1 is MNHEY and CDR2 is SMNVEV (reference sequence). Trimming left V 2 bases short and J 2 bases short, with 10 bases between. This CDR3 has 15 residues. The CDR3 reads CASSLVGVGNQPQHF. In nucleotides, the CDR3 is TGTGCCAGCAGTTTAGTAGGGGTGGGCAATCAGCCCCAGCATTTT.

CDR3 nucleotide sequence: TGTGCCAGCAGCCACGGGACGCGGAGTGGCTACACCTTC. This sequence encodes CASSHGTRSGYTF. The chain is built from TRBV3-1 and TRBJ1-2; TRBD1 is a possible D gene (5 bases). This CDR3 has 13 residues. The germline V gene encodes CDR1 LGHDT and CDR2 YNNKEL (reference sequence). With 3 bases removed from V and 7 bases from J, the gap between germline ends came to 12 bases.

There are a few counts of this clonotype. This rearrangement joins TRBV20-1 to TRBJ2-7, with D hard to call. Trimming took off 5 bases at V and 6 bases at J, with 8 bases between the two ends. Per the germline V gene, CDR1 is DFQATT and CDR2 is SNEGSKA (reference sequence). The CDR3 loop spans 10 amino acids. The CDR3 DNA reads as TGCAGTGCTGGGTGGACCGAGCAGTACTTC. It is translated as CSAGWTEQYF.

The rearrangement links TRBV25-1 to TRBJ2-7; D is unresolved. The CDR3 runs to 13 residues. V lost 6 bases, J lost 2 bases, and 11 bases lay in between. Looked up from germline, CDR1 is MGHDK and CDR2 is SYGVNS. The CDR3 is CASRASVAYEQYF. As DNA, the CDR3 is TGTGCCAGCAGAGCCAGCGTGGCCTACGAGCAGTACTTC.

Comments on this clonotype: The junction shows a germline mismatch at one end, possibly a read error. This chain links TRBV7-2 with TRBJ2-7, with no clear D. In germline, CDR1 is SGHTA, CDR2 FQGNSA. This CDR3 region has 12 residues. The CDR3 here is CVSSFVGDEQYF. The CDR3 nucleotides are TGTGTCAGCAGCTTTGTCGGCGACGAGCAGTACTTC.

Comment on this clonotype: One base away lies a much larger clone, so this may be a sequencing read error. V usage is TRBV20-1 and J usage is TRBJ1-1, with TRBD1 identical over 11 bases. CDR1 is DFQATT and CDR2 is SNEGSKA in the germline V gene (reference sequence). This CDR3 is 16 amino acids long. In nucleotides, the CDR3 is TGCAGTGCCCTTAGGACAGGGGGCGGTGGATACACTGAAACTTTCTTT. Amino acids: CSALRTGGGGYTETFF.

The rearrangement uses TRBV5-4 and TRBJ2-3; D not resolved. CDR3 length equals 13 residues. V shed 4 bases and J shed 6 bases, with 12 bases lying between them. Looked up from germline, CDR1 is SGHNT and CDR2 is YYREEE (reference sequence). The CDR3 DNA follows: TGTGCCAGCAGCCCCCGGTCGGTTGATACGCAGTATTTT. Protein sequence: CASSPRSVDTQYF.

This sequence joins TRBV20-1 and TRBJ2-7, with a tentative D call TRBD1 (5 bases). Germline V gene data show CDR1 as DFQATT and CDR2 as SNEGSKA (reference sequence). V was trimmed by 4 bases and J by 5 bases, leaving 18 bases between them. CDR3 size: 14 residues. The CDR3 DNA reads TGCAGTGCTATACCCCCCAGGGTGAAAGACGAGCAGTACTTC. It is translated as CSAIPPRVKDEQYF.

The rearrangement links TRBV5-1 to TRBJ2-1; 10 nucleotides align to TRBD1. Germline CDR1 reads SGHRS; CDR2 reads YFSETQ. V gave up 2 bases and J gave up 7 bases; unmatched junction bases: 6. This CDR3 is 15 amino acids long. This CDR3 is CASSFGDRGLNEQFF. CDR3 DNA: TGCGCCAGCAGCTTCGGGGACAGGGGTTTAAATGAGCAGTTCTTC.

Turning to this clonotype: A much bigger clone sits one base away, suggesting this may be a read error. The chain combines TRBV6-6 with TRBJ1-1; D gene ambiguous. This CDR3 is built from 16 residues. V was cut by 0 bases and J by 1 base, with 12 bases left in between. Germline V gene data show CDR1 as MNHNY and CDR2 as SVGAGI (reference sequence). CDR3 coding DNA: TGTGCCAGCAGTTACTCCCCTATGACGGGGAACACTGAAGCTTTCTTT. This sequence encodes CASSYSPMTGNTEAFF.

The rearrangement joins TRBV20-1 to TRBJ2-3; 9 bases line up with TRBD2. The CDR3 sequence is 14 residues long. Germline values: CDR1 DFQATT, CDR2 SNEGSKA (reference sequence). The V segment lost 7 bases and the J segment 2 bases; nucleotides outside the gene matches: 7. CDR3 coding DNA: TGCAGTGTAGCGCGGGAGGGCCTCACAGATACGCAGTATTTT. Residues: CSVAREGLTDTQYF.

The chain joins TRBV4-3 to TRBJ1-2; D gene uncertain. Per germline, CDR1 LGHNA and CDR2 YSLEER. V lost 0 bases and J lost 6, with 17 bases in between. This CDR3 has 16 amino acids. For the CDR3, the DNA is TGCGCCAGCAGCCAAGATCCGCGGCACACGGGCCATGGCTACACCTTC. Translating it yields CASSQDPRHTGHGYTF.

This clonotype turned up a few times. The V gene is TRBV6-1, the J gene TRBJ2-7; D gene ambiguous. Germline CDR1 and CDR2: MNHNS and SASEGT. V was cut by 3 bases and J by 0 bases, with 9 bases left in between. The CDR3 is made up of 14 amino acids. CDR3 protein: CASSDLNYSYEQYF. The CDR3 DNA reads as TGTGCCAGCAGTGATCTCAATTACTCCTACGAGCAGTACTTC.

This clonotype has just a few counts. The CDR3 is CSVGDGQGLDEQFF. The CDR3 bases are TGCAGCGTGGGGGATGGACAGGGTTTGGATGAGCAGTTCTTC. J is TRBJ2-1 and V is TRBV29-1, with 8 nucleotides matching TRBD1. V shed 6 bases, J shed 8 bases, and the junction held 12 bases outside the gene matches. CDR3 length: 14 amino acids. CDR1 SQVTM and CDR2 ANQGSEA come from the germline V gene.

This clonotype has just a few counts. The chain employs TRBV28 and TRBJ1-2; D is undetermined. The germline V gene has CDR1 MDHEN and CDR2 SYDVKM. CDR3 length: 15 residues. Between the trimmed V and J ends, which lost 4 bases and 4 bases, there was a span of 16 bases. As DNA, the CDR3 is TGTGCCAGCAGTTCACACCGATTTGGGATCTATGGCTACACCTTC. Its translation: CASSSHRFGIYGYTF.

The V and J genes are TRBV20-1 and TRBJ2-7, with D uncertain. The V end lost 3 bases, the J end lost 5 bases, and 8 bases lay between the germline ends. This CDR3 contains 11 residues. In germline, CDR1 is DFQATT, CDR2 SNEGSKA (reference sequence). The CDR3 sequence is CSASEEHEQYF. CDR3 DNA: TGCAGTGCTAGTGAAGAACACGAGCAGTACTTC.

The rearrangement links TRBV5-1 to TRBJ1-2; D unclear. V gave up 1 base and J gave up 4 bases, with 11 bases separating them. The CDR3 is 14 amino acids. Per germline, CDR1 SGHRS and CDR2 YFSETQ. CDR3 bases: TGCGCCAGCAGCTTGTTCCGGGGTTCCTATGGCTACACCTTC. Translated: CASSLFRGSYGYTF.